Presented here are 10 T cell receptor beta chains from one specimen sequenced in a study of regulatory T cells in long-lasting Graves disease. To make TCR beta libraries, researchers used iRepertoire HTBI primers and Arm-PCR of CDR3 regions. One entry per CDR3 protein results from TCRdb running MiXCR on the multiplex PCR reads. The sample lists under 300,000 distinct CDR3 sequences, roughly 21% occurring once. Time point specified: newly diagnosed GD, antithyroid drugs for less than 3 months. Following extraction of RNA from PBMCs, that RNA was used to make the TCR library. The specimen was peripheral blood mononuclear cells (PBMCs), collected at new diagnosis, from a patient treated with antithyroid drugs. Source of these receptors: a female donor with Graves disease.

This rearrangement joins TRBV20-1 to TRBJ2-5; D remains ambiguous. Germline CDR1 is DFQATT and CDR2 is SNEGSKA (reference sequence). This CDR3 contains 14 residues. Trimming took off 0 bases at V and 1 base at J, with 9 bases between the two ends. In DNA form, the CDR3 reads TGCAGTGCTAGAGATCCCCGAGCCCAAGAGACCCAGTACTTC. This encodes CSARDPRAQETQYF.

This clonotype was seen at least ten times. The rearrangement links TRBV7-2 to TRBJ1-4; possibly TRBD1 for D (5 bases). This CDR3 comprises 16 residues. Germline CDR1 is SGHTA and CDR2 is FQGNSA. V was clipped by 1 base and J by 2 bases, with 11 bases between them. CDR3 sequence reads: CASSLGPGITNEKLFF. CDR3 nucleotide sequence: TGTGCCAGCAGCTTAGGACCAGGGATTACTAATGAAAAACTGTTTTTT.

This clonotype has ten or more counts. The chain employs TRBV11-2 and TRBJ2-3; tentative D call: TRBD1 (5 bases). The CDR3 contains 13 residues. The germline V gene encodes CDR1 SGHAT and CDR2 FQNNGV. Trimming pared 3 bases from V and 5 bases from J, leaving 9 bases between. The CDR3 protein is CASSLDKGDTQYF. CDR3 DNA sequence: TGTGCCAGCAGCTTGGACAAGGGAGATACGCAGTATTTT.

This clonotype was recorded many times. This chain connects TRBV7-6 to TRBJ1-1; 7 bases fit TRBD1. CDR1 and CDR2 (germline): SGHVS, FNYEAQ. The CDR3 contains 15 residues. V dropped 5 bases and J dropped 2; count of bases not matched to a gene: 8. The CDR3 DNA follows: TGTGCCAGCAGCCCAGACGGGACAGCCAACACTGAAGCTTTCTTT. Residues: CASSPDGTANTEAFF.

CDR3 sequence (DNA): TGTGCCAGCAGCCTTCCCTCAGGGGGCGAGGAAAAACTGTTTTTT. Amino acids: CASSLPSGGEEKLFF. The chain links TRBV13 to TRBJ1-4; 8 bases align to TRBD1. CDR1 is PRHDT and CDR2 is FYEKMQ in the germline V gene (reference sequence). The CDR3 runs 15 residues. Losses at the gene ends were 5 bases for V and 8 bases for J; bases not matched to a gene: 10.

Regarding this clonotype: A single base separates this from a much larger clone, so it may be a read error. The chain links TRBV20-1 to TRBJ2-1; D is ambiguous. The CDR3 is made up of 15 amino acids. Trimming removed 2 bases at V and 6 bases at J, with 17 bases between. Germline V gives CDR1 DFQATT, CDR2 SNEGSKA (reference sequence). The CDR3 loop is CSARLRELPGNEQFF. The CDR3 DNA reads as TGCAGTGCTAGACTTAGGGAACTCCCGGGCAATGAGCAGTTCTTC.

This clonotype has a count of ten or more. The CDR3 DNA follows: TGTGCCAGCAGGACAAGACTAGCGGGAGTGGAGACCCAGTACTTC. Its translation: CASRTRLAGVETQYF. This chain joins TRBV27 and TRBJ2-5, with 12 positions matching TRBD2. Germline CDR1 reads MNHEY; CDR2 reads SMNVEV (reference sequence). The CDR3 consists of 15 residues. After removal of 6 bases from V and 5 bases from J, the junction contained 7 bases not matched to a gene.

This clonotype was detected ten times or more. The chain combines TRBV28 with TRBJ2-7; D may be TRBD1 or TRBD2 (5 bases each). Trimming removed 8 bases from V and 6 bases from J, with 8 bases in between. CDR3 length equals 10 residues. The germline V gene has CDR1 MDHEN and CDR2 SYDVKM. CDR3 region: CASGGVEQYF. Here the CDR3 DNA reads TGTGCCAGCGGGGGAGTCGAGCAGTACTTC.

The rearrangement links TRBV5-1 to TRBJ2-1; D perhaps matches TRBD2 (5 bases). The ends were cut back, 3 bases at V and 0 bases at J, with 7 bases in the middle. CDR3 length equals 14 residues. The germline CDR1 and CDR2 sequences are SGHRS and YFSETQ. The CDR3 sequence is CASSYGSSYNEQFF. CDR3 nucleotides: TGCGCCAGCAGCTATGGGAGCTCCTACAATGAGCAGTTCTTC.

This clonotype was counted many times. The chain links TRBV7-3 to TRBJ1-2; tentatively, D is TRBD1 (5 bases). V gave up 5 bases and J gave up 3 bases, with 16 bases separating them. The V gene's germline CDR1 is SGHTA and CDR2 FQGTGA. The CDR3 has 15 residues. For the CDR3, the DNA is TGTGCCAGCAGCGCTACATCGGCGGGGGACTATGGCTACACCTTC. Encoded protein: CASSATSAGDYGYTF.